Below, 26 T cell receptor beta chains from the same sample are listed, as sequenced in a study of blood T cell repertoires in COVID-19. Sequencing was performed with immunoSEQ multiplex PCR; in TCRdb, only in-frame clones are kept and a portion is missing. The sample has about 190,000 clones; about 89% are singletons. Sequencing was performed on peripheral blood. The origin of the receptors is a man aged 35 to 55 with acute or convalescent COVID-19.

The chain recombines TRBV7-6 with TRBJ1-5, with D uncertain. Trimming took 0 bases from V and 1 from J, leaving 7 bases between them. This CDR3 spans 15 amino acids. Looked up from germline, CDR1 is SGHVS and CDR2 is FNYEAQ. The CDR3 reads CASSLAPQSNQPQHF. In DNA form, the CDR3 reads TGTGCCAGCAGCTTAGCCCCACAGAGCAATCAGCCCCAGCATTTT.

This rearrangement joins TRBV5-1 to TRBJ2-5, with 9 bases identical to TRBD1. V trimming: 1 base; J trimming: 5 bases; junction bases outside the gene matches: 0. CDR1 and CDR2 (germline): SGHRS, YFSETQ. This CDR3 is built from 13 residues. The CDR3 bases are TGCGCCAGCAGCTTGACAGGGGGCGAGACCCAGTACTTC. Residues: CASSLTGGETQYF.

This chain uses TRBV5-4 with TRBJ1-1; 8 bases match TRBD1. This CDR3 comprises 15 residues. V was clipped by 4 bases and J by 3 bases; unmatched bases: 8. The germline CDR1 and CDR2 sequences are SGHNT and YYREEE (reference sequence). CDR3 region: CASSPTRQGHTEAFF. CDR3 bases: TGTGCCAGCAGCCCGACTCGACAGGGGCACACTGAAGCTTTCTTT.

V is TRBV28 and J is TRBJ1-4; 12 positions match TRBD1. Germline lookup yields CDR1 MDHEN and CDR2 SYDVKM. CDR3 length: 15 amino acids. The V gene end was trimmed by 6 bases and the J gene end by 7 bases; junction bases not matched to a gene: 6. The CDR3 loop is CASRGTGGNFEKLFF. In nucleotides, the CDR3 is TGTGCCAGCAGAGGGACAGGGGGCAATTTTGAAAAACTGTTTTTT.

The chain joins TRBV11-2 to TRBJ2-7; maybe TRBD2 (5 bases). Germline CDR1 SGHAT, CDR2 FQNNGV. V dropped 0 bases and J dropped 2 bases, with 11 bases sitting between them. The CDR3 has 15 residues. CDR3 loop: CASSLEPPGTYEQYF. For the CDR3, the DNA is TGTGCCAGCAGCTTAGAACCCCCGGGGACCTACGAGCAGTACTTC.

The V call is TRBV7-3, the J call TRBJ2-2; 8 bases agree with TRBD1. Losses at the gene ends were 7 bases for V and 1 base for J; bases not matched to a gene: 5. The germline V gene has CDR1 SGHTA and CDR2 FQGTGA. The CDR3 spans 15 residues. CDR3 nucleotide sequence: TGTGCCAGCAAACCCGGGACAGGGAACACCGGGGAGCTGTTTTTT. It encodes CASKPGTGNTGELFF. Drawing the rest from reference TRBV7-3 and TRBJ2-2, the complete variable domain is GAGVSQTPSNKVTEKGKYVELRCDPISGHTALYWYRQSLGQGPEFLIYFQGTGAADDSGLPNDRFFAVRPEGSVSTLKIQRTERGDSAVYLCASKPGTGNTGELFFGEGSRLTVL.

This chain joins TRBV6-1 and TRBJ1-5; D call uncertain. Germline CDR1 MNHNS, CDR2 SASEGT. V was cut by 2 bases and J by 6 bases, with 8 bases left in between. CDR3 length: 13 amino acids. Here the CDR3 reads CASSETTSQPQHF. The DNA for the CDR3 is TGTGCCAGCAGTGAAACCACTAGTCAGCCCCAGCATTTT.

This chain joins TRBV30 and TRBJ2-2; D is perhaps TRBD1 (6 bases). Trimming pared 0 bases from V and 1 base from J, leaving 21 bases between. CDR3 length equals 19 residues. The germline gives CDR1 GTSNPN, CDR2 SVGIG (reference sequence). The CDR3 DNA is TGTGCCTGGAGTGTTGGGCAGGGGACCCGTATCCTGAACACCGGGGAGCTGTTTTTT. Protein product: CAWSVGQGTRILNTGELFF.

This clone was detected only a few times. CDR3 region: CASSQADRNNEKLFF. CDR3 coding DNA: TGTGCCAGCAGCCAGGCAGACAGGAACAATGAAAAACTGTTTTTT. This chain joins TRBV3-1 (or the pseudogene TRBV3-2) and TRBJ1-4; D might be TRBD1 (6 bases). Trimming took 3 bases from V and 5 from J, leaving 13 bases between them. Per germline, CDR1 LGHDT and CDR2 YNNKEL (reference sequence). The CDR3 is made up of 15 amino acids.

The rearrangement uses TRBV2 and TRBJ2-7, with a tentative D call TRBD1 (5 bases). The germline gives CDR1 SNHLY, CDR2 FYNNEI. Trimming stripped 7 bases from V and 3 bases from J, with 22 bases between. This CDR3 has 16 residues. CDR3 DNA sequence: TGTGCCAGCACCTTACCCGGACACTTAAGGGACTACGAGCAGTACTTC. It codes for CASTLPGHLRDYEQYF. The full variable domain, completed using reference TRBV2 and TRBJ2-7, is EPEVTQTPSHQVTQMGQEVILRCVPISNHLYFYWYRQILGQKVEFLVSFYNNEISEKSEIFDDQFSVERPDGSNFTLKIRSTKLEDSAMYFCASTLPGHLRDYEQYFGPGTRLTVT.

The chain carries TRBV18 and TRBJ1-5; D ambiguous. V lost 5 bases and J lost 4, with 12 bases in between. There are 14 residues in the CDR3. Germline V gene lookup returns CDR1 KGHSH and CDR2 LQKENI. The DNA for the CDR3 is TGTGCCAGCTCATCGGGAATTTCGAATCAGCCCCAGCATTTT. It yields the protein CASSSGISNQPQHF.

The V gene is TRBV6-2 or TRBV6-3, the J gene TRBJ1-5, with 9 bases fitting TRBD1. The length of the CDR3 is 15 residues. Losses at the gene ends were 5 bases for V and 6 bases for J; bases not matched to a gene: 8. Germline assignment: CDR1 MNHEY and CDR2 SVGEGT. CDR3 sequence: CASSRDRDPGQPQHF. The CDR3 bases are TGTGCCAGCAGTAGGGACAGGGACCCAGGTCAGCCCCAGCATTTT.

The chain couples TRBV7-9 to TRBJ2-3, with 9 nucleotides matching TRBD2. The ends lost 2 bases at V and 2 bases at J; junction bases unmatched: 5. The CDR3 length is 16 residues. Germline V gene lookup returns CDR1 SEHNR and CDR2 FQNEAQ (reference sequence). The CDR3 loop reads CASSLWTSVDTDTQYF. For the CDR3, the DNA is TGTGCCAGCAGCTTATGGACTAGCGTGGACACAGATACGCAGTATTTT.

The genes are TRBV7-9 and TRBJ1-2, with TRBD1 matching over 7 bases. This CDR3 region has 15 residues. With V trimmed by 5 bases and J by 5 bases, 11 bases remained unmatched. Germline loops: CDR1 SEHNR, CDR2 FQNEAQ (reference sequence). CDR3 sequence (DNA): TGTGCCAGCAGCCCAGGGGGGCCGGGGCGGTATGGCTACACCTTC. Translation gives CASSPGGPGRYGYTF.

This rearrangement joins TRBV4-3 to TRBJ2-5, with TRBD1 matching 7 bases. CDR1 LGHNA and CDR2 YSLEER come from the germline V gene. After removal of 0 bases from V and 1 base from J, the junction contained 11 bases not matched to a gene. This CDR3 contains 18 residues. This CDR3 is CASSQDWGPGTAQETQYF. The CDR3 coding sequence is TGCGCCAGCAGCCAAGATTGGGGCCCCGGGACAGCCCAAGAGACCCAGTACTTC.

V usage is TRBV4-3 and J usage is TRBJ2-7, with a weak D call TRBD2 (5 bases). CDR1 and CDR2 from the germline V gene are LGHNA and YSLEER. The V end lost 0 bases, the J end lost 2 bases, and 11 bases lay between the germline ends. CDR3 length: 15 residues. CDR3: CASSQEGSETYEQYF. As DNA, the CDR3 is TGCGCCAGCAGCCAAGAGGGTAGCGAAACCTACGAGCAGTACTTC.

The rearrangement uses TRBV3-1 (or the pseudogene TRBV3-2) and TRBJ2-7; D may be TRBD2 (7 bases). V was trimmed by 3 bases and J by 0 bases, leaving 15 bases between them. The CDR3 extends over 16 amino acids. CDR1 is LGHDT, CDR2 YNNKEL, per germline (reference sequence). CDR3 loop: CASSHLMRGGSYEQYF. CDR3 sequence (DNA): TGTGCCAGCAGCCATCTGATGAGGGGGGGCTCCTACGAGCAGTACTTC.

The chain has TRBV3-1 (or the pseudogene TRBV3-2) and TRBJ1-4, with D possibly being TRBD1 (5 bases). The V gene lost 7 bases and the J gene lost 0 bases, with 9 bases spanning the gap. Germline CDR1 LGHDT, CDR2 YNNKEL (reference sequence). This CDR3 region has 14 residues. The CDR3 sequence: CASKAGPTNEKLFF. The CDR3 region has the DNA TGTGCCAGCAAGGCGGGACCAACTAATGAAAAACTGTTTTTT.

This clone was picked up one time. This chain joins TRBV13 and TRBJ1-3; 9 bases are shared with TRBD1. Trimming removed 5 bases from V and 0 bases from J; junction bases left unmatched: 8. The CDR3 runs to 17 residues. The germline V gene encodes CDR1 PRHDT and CDR2 FYEKMQ (reference sequence). The CDR3, as DNA: TGTGCCAGCAGCCTCGGGACAGGGCTATACTCTGGAAACACCATATATTTT. This gives the protein CASSLGTGLYSGNTIYF.

The chain carries TRBV14 and TRBJ1-2; D is perhaps TRBD1 (5 bases). Germline CDR1 reads SGHDN; CDR2 reads FVKESK. The V and J ends lost 3 bases and 8 bases respectively, with 19 bases between them. The CDR3 has 15 amino acids. The CDR3 loop is CASSQDEVAGRGYTF. The CDR3 DNA sequence: TGTGCCAGCAGCCAGGACGAGGTGGCAGGGAGGGGCTACACCTTC. The full variable domain, rest sourced from reference TRBV14 and TRBJ1-2, is EAGVTQFPSHSVIEKGQTVTLRCDPISGHDNLYWYRRVMGKEIKFLLHFVKESKQDESGMPNNRFLAERTGGTYSTLKVQPAELEDSGVYFCASSQDEVAGRGYTFGSGTRLTVV.

The V and J genes are TRBV10-3 and TRBJ2-3, with 11 bases lining up with TRBD2. This CDR3 comprises 16 residues. V lost 0 bases, J lost 6 bases, and 5 bases stayed unmatched. Germline V gene sequence: CDR1 ENHRY, CDR2 SYGVKD. CDR3 amino acids: CAISESGVAGGDTQYF. The CDR3 nucleotides are TGTGCCATCAGTGAGTCGGGAGTAGCGGGGGGGGATACGCAGTATTTT.

This clone was picked up a small number of times. This chain connects TRBV6-1 to TRBJ2-7; the D gene is possibly TRBD1 (6 bases). Germline V gene lookup returns CDR1 MNHNS and CDR2 SASEGT. The CDR3 sequence is 16 residues long. The V end lost 0 bases, the J end lost 4 bases, and 16 bases lay between the germline ends. The CDR3 DNA follows: TGTGCCAGCAGTGAAGCGCAGGACAGCCTTCTGTACGAGCAGTACTTC. As protein: CASSEAQDSLLYEQYF.

The rearrangement links TRBV6-2 or TRBV6-3 to TRBJ2-1; a weak D match, TRBD2 (5 bases). There are 15 residues in the CDR3. Germline CDR1 and CDR2: MNHEY and SVGEGT. The V gene lost 2 bases and the J gene lost 4 bases, with 12 bases spanning the gap. In DNA, the CDR3 is TGTGCCAGCAGTTACGCACGGGATCTGTACAATGAGCAGTTCTTC. It yields the protein CASSYARDLYNEQFF.

The chain combines TRBV11-3 with TRBJ2-1; 13 bases are a match to TRBD2. The CDR3 length is 15 residues. The trim removed 1 base at V and 16 bases at J, leaving 10 bases unmatched. The V gene's germline CDR1 is SGHNT and CDR2 YENEEA. This CDR3 is CASSLGALAGGPPFF. The CDR3 nucleotides are TGTGCCAGCAGCTTAGGTGCACTAGCGGGGGGGCCGCCTTTCTTC.

This sequence joins TRBV10-2 and TRBJ1-5, with D possibly TRBD1 on 6 matching bases. Trimming removed 3 bases from V and 0 bases from J, with 12 bases in between. CDR1 is WSHSY, CDR2 SAAADI, per germline. This CDR3 region has 16 residues. For the CDR3, the DNA is TGCGCCAGCAGTGATGGGACACTTTATAGCAATCAGCCCCAGCATTTT. It is translated as CASSDGTLYSNQPQHF.

The V gene is TRBV9, the J gene TRBJ2-7; tentative D call: TRBD1 (5 bases). The CDR3 consists of 15 residues. V was pared by 0 bases and J by 2 bases, with 12 bases between. Germline V gene data show CDR1 as SGDLS and CDR2 as YYNGEE. The CDR3 loop reads CASSVGGNGAYEQYF. The DNA of the CDR3 is TGTGCCAGCAGCGTAGGGGGCAATGGGGCCTACGAGCAGTACTTC.